This TCR beta chain was recorded in a study of response to subunit inactivated influenza vaccine. Germline CDR1 is SQVTM and CDR2 is ANQGSEA. Trimming cost V 6 bases and J 5 bases; bases outside gene matches: 9. The CDR3 contains 14 residues. Via MiXCR, TCRdb re-called the RT-PCR reads, giving one row per CDR3 protein. The data show 610,000 or so distinct CDR3 sequences, 12% to 15% seen once. In this sample, this clonotype turned up a few times. Its matching antigen is unknown. Notes on the study in general: Few additional T cells are recruited per seasonal influenza vaccination, authors suggested.

The TCR was taken from a man aged 45 to 65 who received an inactivated influenza vaccine. This sequence joins TRBV29-1 and TRBJ2-3, with 9 bases identical to TRBD1. The specimen comprised PBMCs from blood, sampled roughly 12 days after vaccination. CDR3 nucleotides: TGCAGCGTCCTCTTCCGGGACAGGGAAGATACGCAGTATTTT. It translates to CSVLFRDREDTQYF.